This T cell receptor (beta chain) was observed in a study of identical twins. Points from the study as a whole: Cross-sectional statistics underpinned the conclusions; the same donors were not followed.

This CDR3 spans 11 amino acids. CDR1 SQVTM and CDR2 ANQGSEA come from the germline V gene. Trimming took 3 bases from V and 5 from J, leaving 7 bases between them. This clonotype occurred once. Its target is not known. Using its own MiXCR run on the 5' RACE reads, TCRdb lists one record per CDR3 protein. The table has some 570,000 distinct CDR3 sequences, 20% to 25% seen once. Another study also made use of these data, one on yellow fever vaccine responses in identical twins.

The rearrangement links TRBV29-1 to TRBJ2-5; D gene unclear. The source material was CD4+ T cells sorted from blood. This receptor was obtained from a young woman in good health. The CDR3 DNA sequence: TGCAGCGTTGAGTTATTGGAGACCCAGTACTTC. This sequence encodes CSVELLETQYF.